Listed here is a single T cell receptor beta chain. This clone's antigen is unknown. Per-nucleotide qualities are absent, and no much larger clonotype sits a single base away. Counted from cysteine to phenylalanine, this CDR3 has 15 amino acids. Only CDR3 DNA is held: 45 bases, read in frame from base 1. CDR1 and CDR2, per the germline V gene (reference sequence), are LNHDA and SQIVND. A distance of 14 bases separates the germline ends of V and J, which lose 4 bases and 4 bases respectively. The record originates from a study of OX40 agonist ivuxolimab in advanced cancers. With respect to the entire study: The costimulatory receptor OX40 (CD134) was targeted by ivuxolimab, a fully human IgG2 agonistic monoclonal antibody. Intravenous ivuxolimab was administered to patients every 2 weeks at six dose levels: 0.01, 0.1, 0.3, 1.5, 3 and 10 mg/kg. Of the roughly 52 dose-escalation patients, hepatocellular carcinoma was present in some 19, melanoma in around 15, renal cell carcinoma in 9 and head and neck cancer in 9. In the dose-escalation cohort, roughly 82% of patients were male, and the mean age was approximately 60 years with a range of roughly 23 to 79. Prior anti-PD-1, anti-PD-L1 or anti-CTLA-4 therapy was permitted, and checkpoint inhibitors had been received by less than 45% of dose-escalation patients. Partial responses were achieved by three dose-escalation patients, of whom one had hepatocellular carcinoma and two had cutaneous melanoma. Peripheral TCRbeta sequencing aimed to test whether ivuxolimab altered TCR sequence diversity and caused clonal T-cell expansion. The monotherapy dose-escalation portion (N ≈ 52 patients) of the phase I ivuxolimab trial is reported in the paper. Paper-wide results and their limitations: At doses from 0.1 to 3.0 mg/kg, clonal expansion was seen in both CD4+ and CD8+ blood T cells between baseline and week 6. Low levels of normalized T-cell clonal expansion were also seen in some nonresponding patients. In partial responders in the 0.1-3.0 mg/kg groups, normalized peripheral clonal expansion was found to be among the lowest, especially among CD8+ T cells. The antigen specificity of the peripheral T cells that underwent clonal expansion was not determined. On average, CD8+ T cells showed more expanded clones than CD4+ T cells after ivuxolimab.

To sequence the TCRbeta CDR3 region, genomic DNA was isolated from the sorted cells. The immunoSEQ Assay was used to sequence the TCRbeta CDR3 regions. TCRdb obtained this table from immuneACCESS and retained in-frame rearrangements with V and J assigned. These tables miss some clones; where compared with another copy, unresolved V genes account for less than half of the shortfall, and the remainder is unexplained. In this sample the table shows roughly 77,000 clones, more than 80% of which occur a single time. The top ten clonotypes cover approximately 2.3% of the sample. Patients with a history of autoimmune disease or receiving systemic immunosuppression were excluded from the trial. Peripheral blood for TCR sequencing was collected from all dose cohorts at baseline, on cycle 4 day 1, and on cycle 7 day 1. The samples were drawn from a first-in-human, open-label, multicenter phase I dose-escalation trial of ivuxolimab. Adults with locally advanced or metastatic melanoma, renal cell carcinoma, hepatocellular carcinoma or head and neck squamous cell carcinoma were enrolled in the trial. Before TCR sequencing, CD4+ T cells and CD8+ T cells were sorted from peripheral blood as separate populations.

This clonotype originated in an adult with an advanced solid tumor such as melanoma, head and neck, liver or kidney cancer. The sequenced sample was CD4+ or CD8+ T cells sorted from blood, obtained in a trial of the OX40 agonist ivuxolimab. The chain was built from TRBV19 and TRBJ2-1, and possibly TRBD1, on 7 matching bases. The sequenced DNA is TGTGCCAGTAGTAAGGAGGGGGCCCGATACAATGAGCAGTTCTTC. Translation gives CASSKEGARYNEQFF. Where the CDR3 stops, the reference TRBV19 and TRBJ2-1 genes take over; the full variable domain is DGGITQSPKYLFRKEGQNVTLSCEQNLNHDAMYWYRQDPGQGLRLIYYSQIVNDFQKGDIAEGYSVSREKKESFPLTVTSAQKNPTAFYLCASSKEGARYNEQFFGPGTRLTVL.